The entry below gives a single T cell receptor beta chain sequence along with its context. Its specificity is unknown. The data originate from a study of CD8+CD57+ T cells in acquired aplastic anemia. Study context: The mean DNA yield obtained from sorted CD4+ and CD8+ cells came to approximately 3.2 ug.

It was genomic DNA that served as the template for profiling TCR beta VDJ and CDR3. One entry per CDR3 protein results from TCRdb running MiXCR on the reads. The repertoire holds around 140,000 distinct CDR3 sequences, with less than 45% as singletons. Study-wide findings and caveats: Patients and controls shared around 30 CD8+ CDR3 sequences.

V gave up 3 bases and J gave up 2 bases, with 13 bases separating them. In germline, CDR1 is ENHRY, CDR2 SYGVKD. This CDR3 spans 15 amino acids. V gene TRBV10-3 combines with J gene TRBJ1-1; weak D call: TRBD1 (5 bases). Sequencing input: sorted CD4+, CD8+, or CD8+CD57+ T cells (not recorded which) from PBMCs. This clonotype was sampled from a human donor in good health, serving as a control. CDR3 protein: CAISDSGGSNTEAFF. The CDR3 coding sequence is TGTGCCATCAGTGATAGCGGGGGGTCTAACACTGAAGCTTTCTTT.